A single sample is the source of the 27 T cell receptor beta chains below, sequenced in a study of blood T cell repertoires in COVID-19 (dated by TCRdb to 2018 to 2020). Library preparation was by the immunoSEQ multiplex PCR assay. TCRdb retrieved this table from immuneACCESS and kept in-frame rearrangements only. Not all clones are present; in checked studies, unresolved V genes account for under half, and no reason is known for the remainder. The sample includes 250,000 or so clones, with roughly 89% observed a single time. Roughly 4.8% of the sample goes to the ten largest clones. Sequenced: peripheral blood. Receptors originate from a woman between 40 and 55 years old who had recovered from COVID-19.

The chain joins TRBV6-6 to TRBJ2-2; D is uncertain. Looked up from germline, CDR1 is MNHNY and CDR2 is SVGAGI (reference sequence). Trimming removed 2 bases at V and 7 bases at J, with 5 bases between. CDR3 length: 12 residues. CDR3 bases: TGTGCCAGCAGTTACGTCGTCGGGGAGCTGTTTTTT. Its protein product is CASSYVVGELFF.

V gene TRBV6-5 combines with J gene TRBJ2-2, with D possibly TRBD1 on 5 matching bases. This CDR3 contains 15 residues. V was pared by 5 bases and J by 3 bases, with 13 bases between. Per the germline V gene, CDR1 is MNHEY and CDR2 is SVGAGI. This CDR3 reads CASSPGMVYTGELFF. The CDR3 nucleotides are TGTGCCAGCAGTCCAGGGATGGTGTACACCGGGGAGCTGTTTTTT.

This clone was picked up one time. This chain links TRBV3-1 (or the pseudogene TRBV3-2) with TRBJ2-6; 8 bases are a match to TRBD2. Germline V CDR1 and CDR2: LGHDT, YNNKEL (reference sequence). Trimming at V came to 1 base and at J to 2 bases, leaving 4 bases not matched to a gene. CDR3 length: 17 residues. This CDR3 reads CASSQVSGGAGANVLTF. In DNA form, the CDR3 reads TGTGCCAGCAGCCAAGTTTCGGGAGGGGCTGGGGCCAACGTCCTGACTTTC.

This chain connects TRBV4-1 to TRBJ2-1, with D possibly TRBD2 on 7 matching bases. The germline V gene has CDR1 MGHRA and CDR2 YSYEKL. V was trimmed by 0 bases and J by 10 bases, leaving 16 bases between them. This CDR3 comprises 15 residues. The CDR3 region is CASSQDMGGAYEQFF. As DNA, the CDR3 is TGCGCCAGCAGCCAAGATATGGGGGGGGCCTACGAGCAGTTCTTC.

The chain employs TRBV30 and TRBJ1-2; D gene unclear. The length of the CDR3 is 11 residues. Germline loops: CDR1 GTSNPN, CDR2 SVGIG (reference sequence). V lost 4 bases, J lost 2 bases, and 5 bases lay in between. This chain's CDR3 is CAWNINYGYTF. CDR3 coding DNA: TGTGCCTGGAATATAAACTATGGCTACACCTTC.

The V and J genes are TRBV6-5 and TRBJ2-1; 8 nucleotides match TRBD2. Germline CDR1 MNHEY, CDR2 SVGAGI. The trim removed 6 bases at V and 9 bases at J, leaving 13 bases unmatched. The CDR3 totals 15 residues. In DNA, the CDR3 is TGTGCCAGCAGGAGGCCCAGCGGGAGAGTTGGTGAGCAGTTCTTC. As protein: CASRRPSGRVGEQFF.

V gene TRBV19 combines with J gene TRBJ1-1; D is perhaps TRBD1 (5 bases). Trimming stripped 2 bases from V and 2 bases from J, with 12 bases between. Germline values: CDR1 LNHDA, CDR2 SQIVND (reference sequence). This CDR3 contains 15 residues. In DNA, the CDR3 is TGTGCCAGTAGTATATTCGGGGGAGGAAACACTGAAGCTTTCTTT. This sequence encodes CASSIFGGGNTEAFF.

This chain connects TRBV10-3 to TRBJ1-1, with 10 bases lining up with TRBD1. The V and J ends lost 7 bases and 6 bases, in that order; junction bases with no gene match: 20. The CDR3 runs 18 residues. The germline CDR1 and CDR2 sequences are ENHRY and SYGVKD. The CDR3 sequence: CAITQLAGTGESYAEAFF. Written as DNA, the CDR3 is TGTGCCATCACCCAATTAGCCGGGACAGGGGAAAGTTACGCTGAAGCTTTCTTT.

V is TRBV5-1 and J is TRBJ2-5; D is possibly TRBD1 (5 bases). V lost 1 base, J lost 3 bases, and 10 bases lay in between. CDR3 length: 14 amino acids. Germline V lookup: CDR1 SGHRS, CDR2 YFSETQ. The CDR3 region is CASSLLTEEETQYF. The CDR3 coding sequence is TGCGCCAGCAGCTTGTTGACAGAAGAAGAGACCCAGTACTTC.

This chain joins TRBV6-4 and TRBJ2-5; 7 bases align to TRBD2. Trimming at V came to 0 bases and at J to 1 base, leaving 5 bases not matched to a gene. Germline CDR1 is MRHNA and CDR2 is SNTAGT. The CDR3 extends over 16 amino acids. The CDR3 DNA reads TGTGCCAGCAGTGACTCGTCTAGCGGATCCCAAGAGACCCAGTACTTC. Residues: CASSDSSSGSQETQYF.

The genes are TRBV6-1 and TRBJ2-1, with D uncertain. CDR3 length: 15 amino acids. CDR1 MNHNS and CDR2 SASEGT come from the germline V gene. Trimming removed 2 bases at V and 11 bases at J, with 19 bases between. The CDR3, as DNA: TGTGCCAGCAGTGAACTAGTGCGCGCTCGGCCAAAGCAGTTCTTC. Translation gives CASSELVRARPKQFF.

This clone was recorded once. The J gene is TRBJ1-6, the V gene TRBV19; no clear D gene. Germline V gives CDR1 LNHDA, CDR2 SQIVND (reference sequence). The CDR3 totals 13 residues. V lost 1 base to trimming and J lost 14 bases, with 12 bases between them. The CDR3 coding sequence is TGTGCCAGTAGTATAGGCCCAGATTCCACCCTCCACTTT. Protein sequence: CASSIGPDSTLHF.

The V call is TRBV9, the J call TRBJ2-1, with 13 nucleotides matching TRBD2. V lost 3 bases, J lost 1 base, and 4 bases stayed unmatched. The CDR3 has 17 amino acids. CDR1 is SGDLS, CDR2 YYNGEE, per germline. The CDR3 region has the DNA TGTGCCAGCAGCGGACTAGCGGGGGGAAATTCCTACAATGAGCAGTTCTTC. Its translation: CASSGLAGGNSYNEQFF. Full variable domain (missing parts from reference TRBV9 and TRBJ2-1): DSGVTQTPKHLITATGQRVTLRCSPRSGDLSVYWYQQSLDQGLQFLIQYYNGEERAKGNILERFSAQQFPDLHSELNLSSLELGDSALYFCASSGLAGGNSYNEQFFGPGTRLTVL.

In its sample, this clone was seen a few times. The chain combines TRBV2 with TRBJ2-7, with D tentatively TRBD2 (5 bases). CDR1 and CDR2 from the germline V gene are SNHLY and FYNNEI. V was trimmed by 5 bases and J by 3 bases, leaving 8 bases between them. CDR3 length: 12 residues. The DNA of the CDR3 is TGTGCCAGCAGTCTAGCAAACTACGAGCAGTACTTC. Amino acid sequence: CASSLANYEQYF.

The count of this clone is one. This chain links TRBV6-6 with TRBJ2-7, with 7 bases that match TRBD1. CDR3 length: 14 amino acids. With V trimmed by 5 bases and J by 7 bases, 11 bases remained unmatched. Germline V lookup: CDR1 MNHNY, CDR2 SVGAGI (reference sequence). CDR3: CASSPGTARGEQYV. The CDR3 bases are TGTGCCAGCAGTCCCGGGACAGCGCGAGGGGAGCAGTACGTC.

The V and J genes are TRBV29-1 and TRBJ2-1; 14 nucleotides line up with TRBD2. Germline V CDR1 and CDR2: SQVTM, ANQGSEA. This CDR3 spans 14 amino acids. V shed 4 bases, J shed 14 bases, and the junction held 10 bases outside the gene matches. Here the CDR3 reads CSVVPRLAGGWKFF. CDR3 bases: TGCAGCGTTGTGCCGAGACTAGCGGGAGGGTGGAAGTTCTTC.

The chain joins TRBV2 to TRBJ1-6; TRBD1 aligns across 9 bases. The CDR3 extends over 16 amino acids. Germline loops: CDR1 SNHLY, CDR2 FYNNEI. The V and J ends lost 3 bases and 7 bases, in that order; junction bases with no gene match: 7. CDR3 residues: CASSELVGQGNSPLHF. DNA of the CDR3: TGTGCCAGCAGTGAGTTAGTGGGACAGGGCAATTCACCCCTCCACTTT.

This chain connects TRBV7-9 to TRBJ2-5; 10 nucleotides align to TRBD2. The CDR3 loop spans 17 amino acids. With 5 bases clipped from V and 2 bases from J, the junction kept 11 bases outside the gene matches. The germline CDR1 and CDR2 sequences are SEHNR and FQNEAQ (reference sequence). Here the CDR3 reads CASSTPPSGRGQETQYF. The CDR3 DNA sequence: TGTGCCAGCAGCACGCCCCCTAGCGGGAGAGGGCAAGAGACCCAGTACTTC.

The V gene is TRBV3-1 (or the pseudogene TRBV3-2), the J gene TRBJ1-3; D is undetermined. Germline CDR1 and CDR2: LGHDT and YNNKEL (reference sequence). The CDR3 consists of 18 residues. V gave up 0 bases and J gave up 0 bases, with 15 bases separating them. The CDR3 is CASSQDLLMESSGNTIYF. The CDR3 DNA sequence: TGTGCCAGCAGCCAAGATTTACTCATGGAGAGCTCTGGAAACACCATATATTTT.

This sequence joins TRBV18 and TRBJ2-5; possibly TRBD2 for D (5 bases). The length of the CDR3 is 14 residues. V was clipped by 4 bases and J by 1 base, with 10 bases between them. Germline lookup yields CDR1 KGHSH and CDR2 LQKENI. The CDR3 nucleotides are TGTGCCAGCTCACGGGTGGGGAGCCAAGAGACCCAGTACTTC. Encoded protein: CASSRVGSQETQYF.

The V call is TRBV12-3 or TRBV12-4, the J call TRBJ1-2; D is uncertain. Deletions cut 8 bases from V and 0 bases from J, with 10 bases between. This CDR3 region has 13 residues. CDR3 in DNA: TGTGCCAGCTCCGGTGGAGCTAACTATGGCTACACCTTC. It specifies CASSGGANYGYTF.

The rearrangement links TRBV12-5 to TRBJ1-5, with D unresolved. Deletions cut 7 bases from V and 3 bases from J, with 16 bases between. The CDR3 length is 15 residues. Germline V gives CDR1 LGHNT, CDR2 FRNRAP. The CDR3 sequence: CASAKQPNLNQPQHF. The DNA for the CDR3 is TGTGCTAGTGCAAAACAGCCAAACCTCAATCAGCCCCAGCATTTT.

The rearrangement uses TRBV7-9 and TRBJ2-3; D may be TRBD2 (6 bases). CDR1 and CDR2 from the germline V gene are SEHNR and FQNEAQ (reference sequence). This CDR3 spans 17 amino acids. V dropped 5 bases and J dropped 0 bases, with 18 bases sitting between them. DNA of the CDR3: TGTGCCAGCAGCGCCTTTAATGGCGGGGCCAGCACAGATACGCAGTATTTT. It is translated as CASSAFNGGASTDTQYF.

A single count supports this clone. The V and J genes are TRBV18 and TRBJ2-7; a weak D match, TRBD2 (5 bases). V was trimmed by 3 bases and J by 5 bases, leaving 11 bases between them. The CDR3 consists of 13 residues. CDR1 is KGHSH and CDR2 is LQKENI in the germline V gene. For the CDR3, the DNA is TGTGCCAGCTCACCTTTCGGGGTCCACGAGCAGTACGTC. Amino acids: CASSPFGVHEQYV.

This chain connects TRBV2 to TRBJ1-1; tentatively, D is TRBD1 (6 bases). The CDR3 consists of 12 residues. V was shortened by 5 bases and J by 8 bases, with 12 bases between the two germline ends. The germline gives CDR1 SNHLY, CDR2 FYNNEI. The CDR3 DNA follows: TGTGCCAGCAGTAGGACAGAATCCGAAGCTTTCTTT. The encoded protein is CASSRTESEAFF.

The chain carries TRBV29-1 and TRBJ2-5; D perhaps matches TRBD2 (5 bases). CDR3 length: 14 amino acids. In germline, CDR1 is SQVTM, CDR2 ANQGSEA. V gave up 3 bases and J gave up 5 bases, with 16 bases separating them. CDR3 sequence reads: CSVDGIWERETQYF. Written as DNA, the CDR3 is TGCAGCGTTGATGGTATTTGGGAGAGGGAGACCCAGTACTTC.

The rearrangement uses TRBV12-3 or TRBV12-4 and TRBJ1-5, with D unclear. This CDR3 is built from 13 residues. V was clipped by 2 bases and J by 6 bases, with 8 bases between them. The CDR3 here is CASSLRGFQPQHF. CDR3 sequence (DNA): TGTGCCAGCAGTTTACGCGGATTTCAGCCCCAGCATTTT.